The next 11 T cell receptor beta chains were all read from a single sample in a study of blood T cell repertoires in COVID-19. The assay was immunoSEQ multiplex PCR, and TCRdb's table has in-frame clones only and misses some. Seen here are about 240,000 clones, roughly 85% observed once, and the top ten hold 5.1%. Specimen: peripheral blood. These receptors all stem from a man aged 45-60 years with COVID-19, enrolled during active disease.

The J gene is TRBJ1-3, the V gene TRBV19, with D possibly matching TRBD1 (5 bases). V gave up 3 bases and J gave up 0 bases, with 9 bases separating them. Germline V lookup: CDR1 LNHDA, CDR2 SQIVND (reference sequence). CDR3 length: 15 amino acids. The CDR3 DNA sequence: TGTGCCAGTAGTATTAGACAGATCTCTGGAAACACCATATATTTT. It codes for CASSIRQISGNTIYF. The entire variable domain, with the rest obtained from reference TRBV19 and TRBJ1-3, is as follows: DGGITQSPKYLFRKEGQNVTLSCEQNLNHDAMYWYRQDPGQGLRLIYYSQIVNDFQKGDIAEGYSVSREKKESFPLTVTSAQKNPTAFYLCASSIRQISGNTIYFGEGSWLTVV.

The rearrangement uses TRBV5-1 and TRBJ1-3; D remains unclear. The germline V gene encodes CDR1 SGHRS and CDR2 YFSETQ. The CDR3 is made up of 16 amino acids. V was trimmed by 0 bases and J by 0 bases, leaving 10 bases between them. The CDR3 coding sequence is TGCGCCAGCAGCTTGGACAGTCCGAGCTCTGGAAACACCATATATTTT. It encodes CASSLDSPSSGNTIYF.

The chain uses TRBV28 and TRBJ1-5; D is uncertain. CDR3 size: 14 residues. Trimming pared 4 bases from V and 0 bases from J, leaving 7 bases between. CDR1 and CDR2 (germline): MDHEN, SYDVKM. The CDR3 bases are TGTGCCAGCAGTTGGTCTACTAGCAATCAGCCCCAGCATTTT. Translated, it gives CASSWSTSNQPQHF.

The CDR3 here is CAWRDRGKDGYTF. The CDR3 DNA is TGTGCCTGGAGAGACAGGGGAAAAGATGGCTACACCTTC. This rearrangement joins TRBV30 to TRBJ1-2, with 8 nucleotides matching TRBD1. Trimming at V came to 3 bases and at J to 6 bases, leaving 6 bases not matched to a gene. The CDR3 spans 13 residues. Germline lookup yields CDR1 GTSNPN and CDR2 SVGIG (reference sequence).

This CDR3 is CASSLGRENDQPQHF. CDR3 nucleotides: TGTGCCAGCAGCTTAGGACGGGAGAACGATCAGCCCCAGCATTTT. This chain connects TRBV7-2 to TRBJ1-5; D not resolved. CDR1 is SGHTA and CDR2 is FQGNSA in the germline V gene. The CDR3 is made up of 15 amino acids. V was shortened by 1 base and J by 5 bases, with 12 bases between the two germline ends.

The V call is TRBV5-1, the J call TRBJ1-1; D gene ambiguous. V lost 1 base and J lost 5, with 12 bases in between. This CDR3 region has 14 residues. CDR1 and CDR2 (germline): SGHRS, YFSETQ. For the CDR3, the DNA is TGCGCCAGCAGCTTGTCGGTTGAGGCGACTGAAGCTTTCTTT. This translates into CASSLSVEATEAFF.

V is TRBV7-8 and J is TRBJ2-5; D is perhaps TRBD2 (7 bases). With 1 base removed from V and 4 bases from J, the gap between germline ends came to 13 bases. Germline V lookup: CDR1 SGHVS, CDR2 FQNEAQ. The CDR3 has 15 amino acids. The CDR3, as DNA: TGTGCCAGCAGCTTAGGCCGGGGAGGGGGAGAGACCCAGTACTTC. Its translation: CASSLGRGGGETQYF. The whole variable domain, remainder taken from reference TRBV7-8 and TRBJ2-5, is GAGVSQSPRYKVAKRGQDVALRCDPISGHVSLFWYQQALGQGPEFLTYFQNEAQLDKSGLPSDRFFAERPEGSVSTLKIQRTQQEDSAVYLCASSLGRGGGETQYFGPGTRLLVL.

The chain joins TRBV15 to TRBJ2-3, with D uncertain. Germline CDR1 and CDR2: LNHNV and YYDKDF (reference sequence). This CDR3 is 15 amino acids long. Trimming took off 0 bases at V and 1 base at J, with 8 bases between the two ends. CDR3 amino acids: CATSRDGLGTDTQYF. The CDR3, as DNA: TGTGCCACCAGCAGAGATGGCCTGGGCACAGATACGCAGTATTTT.

The rearrangement links TRBV9 to TRBJ1-2; D is unresolved. CDR1 and CDR2 from the germline V gene are SGDLS and YYNGEE. The CDR3 is made up of 13 amino acids. Trimming left V 4 bases short and J 6 bases short, with 13 bases between. For the CDR3, the DNA is TGTGCCAGCAGCCCTCCTGCGGGGAATGGCTACACCTTC. This gives the protein CASSPPAGNGYTF.

The chain couples TRBV18 to TRBJ2-3; 10 bases fit TRBD1. The V and J ends lost 1 base and 3 bases, in that order; junction bases with no gene match: 7. Germline V lookup: CDR1 KGHSH, CDR2 LQKENI. The CDR3 consists of 17 residues. DNA of the CDR3: TGTGCCAGCTCACCACGACAGGGGGCAACGGCGACAGATACGCAGTATTTT. As protein: CASSPRQGATATDTQYF.

This rearrangement joins TRBV29-1 to TRBJ2-1; 9 nucleotides agree with TRBD2. The V and J ends lost 4 bases and 3 bases, in that order; junction bases with no gene match: 4. Germline V gives CDR1 SQVTM, CDR2 ANQGSEA. The CDR3 is 14 amino acids. The CDR3 DNA sequence: TGCAGCGTTGCTAGCGGGGCCGACTACAATGAGCAGTTCTTC. Translating gives CSVASGADYNEQFF.